This entry describes one T cell receptor beta chain. What it recognizes is unknown. TCRdb's table, derived via immunoSEQ multiplex PCR, lists solely in-frame clones and lacks some. The table includes around 63,000 clones, roughly 80% detected once. This sample was included in a study of vaccination effects on CD4 cells after COVID-19. Study-level points and caveats: Researchers reported few convalescent patients and no early post-infection timepoints in the study. After vaccination of healthy people, only 1 of 255 vaccine-induced clones cross-reacted with common cold coronaviruses. Infection-derived and vaccine-derived clones contracted markedly late after vaccination.

Antigen-specific CD4+ T cells were first expanded with viral peptide pools by the ViraFEST assay and only then sequenced. Upon completion of 10 to 11 days in culture, CD4+ T cells were isolated. The healthy vaccine recipients, who had no prior SARS-CoV-2 infection, showed negative nucleocapsid antibodies. Both day 3 and day 7 saw half the medium replaced with IL-2 medium. This receptor was taken from a human donor who received a COVID-19 vaccine. The material sequenced was CD4+ T cells from PBMCs cultured with HCoV-OC43 spike peptides, taken before COVID-19 vaccination. Subset given: HCoV-OC43 spike overlapping peptide pool stimulation.

CDR3 coding DNA: TGTGCCAGCAGCTGGGGGGGAGATGGCTACACCTTC. Amino acids: CASSWGGDGYTF. V gene TRBV11-1 combines with J gene TRBJ1-2; tentative D call: TRBD1 (5 bases). Per the germline V gene, CDR1 is SGHAT and CDR2 is FQDESV (reference sequence). V was trimmed by 4 bases and J by 6 bases, leaving 9 bases between them. The CDR3 runs 12 residues.